This T cell receptor beta chain was recovered during a study of response to subunit inactivated influenza vaccine. This clonotype was detected ten times or more. What it binds is unknown. Study-wide points: A suggestion made by the authors is that each seasonal influenza vaccination recruits few new T cells.

From the RT-PCR reads, TCRdb called clonotypes with MiXCR, one entry per CDR3 protein. The sample records 150,000 or so distinct CDR3 sequences, about 10% being singletons. Germline V lookup: CDR1 SGHRS, CDR2 YFSETQ. The V segment lost 0 bases and the J segment 5 bases; nucleotides outside the gene matches: 6. This CDR3 is 16 amino acids long. The chain is built from TRBV5-1 and TRBJ2-3, with 10 bases lining up with TRBD2. This clonotype was sampled from a man between 50 and 69 years old who received an inactivated influenza vaccine. Specimen: CD8+ T cells sorted from PBMCs, collected approximately 25 months after vaccination. CDR3 nucleotide sequence: TGCGCCAGCAGCTTGGCCAGCGGGGGGGCAGGAGATACGCAGTATTTT. Translated: CASSLASGGAGDTQYF.